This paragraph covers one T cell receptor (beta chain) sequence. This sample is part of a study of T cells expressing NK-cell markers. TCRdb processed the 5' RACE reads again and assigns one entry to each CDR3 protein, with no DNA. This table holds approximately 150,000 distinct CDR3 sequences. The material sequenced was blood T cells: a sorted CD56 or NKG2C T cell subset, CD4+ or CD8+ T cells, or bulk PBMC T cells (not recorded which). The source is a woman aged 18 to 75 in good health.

The chain's CDR3 is CSATRTGYYEQYF. The chain has TRBV20-1 and TRBJ2-7; checking the TCRdb D call of TRBD1 is not possible without DNA. This CDR3 has 13 residues. CDR1 and CDR2 from the germline V gene are DFQATT and SNEGSKA (reference sequence).